This paragraph reports one TCR beta chain. The sample is drawn from a study of control samples from healthy donors and cancer patients. This table comes from immunoSEQ multiplex PCR, and its TCRdb copy is limited to in-frame clones, with some not included. The sample includes 150,000 to 200,000 clones, over 85% of them seen just once. Germline V lookup: CDR1 LGHNA, CDR2 YSLEER. The CDR3 spans 14 residues. The germline V and J ends were trimmed by 0 bases and 4 bases, with 7 bases remaining between them. The sequenced material came from blood. The TCR sequence derives from a man in his thirties or forties in good health. V usage is TRBV4-3 and J usage is TRBJ1-5; D call uncertain. CDR3 residues: CASSQDWQNQPQHF. CDR3 coding DNA: TGCGCCAGCAGCCAAGACTGGCAGAATCAGCCCCAGCATTTT.